The sequence of this T cell receptor (beta chain) was determined in a study of tumor-infiltrating lymphocytes in oesophageal squamous cell carcinoma. This clonotype was seen a few times. Trimming left V 0 bases short and J 4 bases short, with 11 bases between. This CDR3 is built from 15 residues. Per the germline V gene, CDR1 is SGHTA and CDR2 is FQGNSA. MiXCR, run by TCRdb on the PCR reads, gives a single entry per CDR3 protein. This sample carries about 12,000 distinct CDR3 sequences, around 56% of them seen once, and the ten largest clones take approximately 30%. The specimen was esophageal tumor tissue. This TCR came from a female donor with esophageal squamous cell carcinoma. The gene calls are TRBV7-2 and TRBJ2-3; D is possibly TRBD2 (6 bases). The CDR3 here is CASSLAGSRADTQYF. The CDR3 DNA reads as TGTGCCAGCAGCTTAGCCGGGAGTCGGGCAGATACGCAGTATTTT.